Given below is one T cell receptor (beta chain) in context. The antigen remains undetermined. This CDR3 is also generated by other DNA sequences in the sample. The germline V gene encodes CDR1 MNHEY and CDR2 SVGAGI. This CDR3 spans 14 amino acids. V was trimmed by 0 bases and J by 5 bases, leaving 8 bases between them. The record originates from a study of shared clonotypes between healthy human individuals. Background on the study: Per donor, three plates held CD4 naive cells, three held CD4 memory, two held CD8 naive and one held CD8 memory. Overall study results and limits: Although depth was large, rarefaction showed that sequencing of the sorted subsets was incomplete. The genetic and exposure-history diversity represented was limited by few donors.

TCRdb keeps only in-frame clones here, not all; method: immunoSEQ multiplex PCR. The sample holds over 850,000 clones, more than 75% seen once. The source is a man younger than 30 in good health. Some clones in this sample may be carry-over from other donors' samples. V and J are TRBV6-5 and TRBJ1-5, with no clear D. Material: memory CD4+ T cells from PBMCs. Subset meaning: CD45RA-negative fraction. CDR3: CASSYSTGDQPQHF. As DNA, the CDR3 is TGTGCCAGCAGTTACTCGACCGGGGATCAGCCCCAGCATTTT.